This TCR beta chain was recovered during a study of PD-L1 blockade in urothelial cancer. General study points: Tumor-associated clones in the blood of durable-benefit patients grew more at 3 weeks.

Profiling relied on immunoSEQ multiplex PCR, and the TCRdb table lists in-frame clones only, not all of them. The sample has about 35,000 clones, over 70% seen once. The trim removed 8 bases at V and 3 bases at J, leaving 8 bases unmatched. Germline V lookup: CDR1 MNHNY, CDR2 SVGAGI (reference sequence). This CDR3 spans 15 amino acids. Note on this clone: Antigen: not known.

The source is a man aged 65-85 years with urothelial cancer. The gene calls are TRBV6-6 and TRBJ1-5; 9 bases line up with TRBD1. Sequences were derived from PBMCs, sampled around atezolizumab (anti-PD-L1) treatment. The CDR3 DNA follows: TGTGCCAGCCAAGGGGACAGGGCGAACAATCAGCCCCAGCATTTT. It codes for CASQGDRANNQPQHF.